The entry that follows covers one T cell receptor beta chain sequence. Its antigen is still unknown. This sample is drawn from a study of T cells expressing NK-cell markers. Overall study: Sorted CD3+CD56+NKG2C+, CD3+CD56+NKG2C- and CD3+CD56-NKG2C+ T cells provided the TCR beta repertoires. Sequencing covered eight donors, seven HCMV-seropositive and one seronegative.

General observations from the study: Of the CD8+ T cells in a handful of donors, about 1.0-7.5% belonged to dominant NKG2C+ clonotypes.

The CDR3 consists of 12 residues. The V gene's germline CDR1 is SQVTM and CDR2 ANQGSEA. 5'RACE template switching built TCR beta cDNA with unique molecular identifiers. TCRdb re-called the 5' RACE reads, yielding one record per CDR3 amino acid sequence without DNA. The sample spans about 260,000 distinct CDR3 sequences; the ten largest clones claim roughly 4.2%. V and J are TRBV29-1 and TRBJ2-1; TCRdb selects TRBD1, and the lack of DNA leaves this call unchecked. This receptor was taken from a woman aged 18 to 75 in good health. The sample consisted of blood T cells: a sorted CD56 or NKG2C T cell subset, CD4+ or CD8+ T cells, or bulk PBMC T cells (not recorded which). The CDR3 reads CSEKRDVNEQFF.